These T cell receptor beta chains were read from a single sample in a study of PD-L1 blockade in urothelial cancer. Using immunoSEQ multiplex PCR, the repertoire was profiled, and TCRdb retains in-frame clones only, with some absent. The sample includes 83,000 or so clones, around 78% of them seen just once. The starting material was PBMCs, obtained around atezolizumab (anti-PD-L1) treatment. The receptors originated from an older man with urothelial cancer. Both conserved end residues are trimmed from each CDR3.

V gene | CDR3 length | CDR3 protein
TRBV19 | 13 | ASSTDTSGDQPQH
TRBV5-4 | 13 | ASSLELGSYNEQF
TRBV5-1 | 14 | ASSQDPGQEGYEQY
TRBV4-1 | 14 | ASSQDRGYPQETQY
TRBV6-6 | 13 | ASSPTGQGAGEQY
TRBV6-5 | 13 | ASSYSSRQNYGYT
TRBV5-1 | 14 | ASSLDRQENNSPLH
TRBV30 | 14 | AWSAGQESNNYGYT
TRBV5-4 | 14 | ASSNRRDWSTDTQY
TRBV20-1 | 9 | SAGEPYEQY
TRBV19 | 13 | ASSRGNRPYNEQF
TRBV4-2 | 14 | ASSQARTGLNNEQF
TRBV6-5 | 12 | ASSYSKLRDTQY
TRBV14 | 13 | ASSQNRGYRETQY
TRBV2 | 14 | ASSGGTSGSYNEQF
TRBV19 | 14 | ASSIMAGDLSYEQY
TRBV19 | 10 | ASSPSLGPQH
TRBV5-1 | 14 | ASSRQGTATNEKLF
TRBV30 | 11 | AWSSGVGNTIY
TRBV19 | 18 | ASSKSHQLQGGIHGNTIY
TRBV7-3 | 12 | ASSLTAGTGEQY
TRBV27 | 11 | ASRPPGAKGYT
TRBV5-6 | 13 | ASSSYLTGKETQY
TRBV9 | 11 | ASSVGGGETQY
TRBV5-1 | 14 | ASGEQGVGSGNTIY
TRBV10-3 | 13 | AISEIGGALNEQF
TRBV6-1 | 12 | TKPGRITGYEQY
TRBV1 | 15 | TSSQEVKRPNTDTQY
TRBV5-5 | 13 | ASSLGVSGLYEQY
TRBV29-1 | 13 | SVSGQGGWDTEAF
TRBV5-1 | 14 | ASSRSGRPSYNEQF
TRBV9 | 12 | ASSPGQLKETQY
TRBV7-8 | 12 | ASSHRGPDYGYT
TRBV12-1 | 14 | ASSYFTSGSIDEQY
TRBV11-2 | 12 | ASSSATGYYGYT
TRBV12-5 | 14 | ASGLGTSGGGETQY
TRBV6-1 | 11 | ASSGQGNYGYT
TRBV5-6 | 12 | ASSLPDRGEKLF
TRBV10-2 | 12 | ASSEDGTRLIQY
TRBV4-3 | 11 | ASSQDSGAEAF
TRBV5-1 | 14 | ASSPGQPSTTGELF
TRBV5-1 | 14 | ASSLGGGASFNEQF
TRBV30 | 11 | ASNSGTGDEQY
TRBV20-1 | 9 | SAPVRGEQF
TRBV9 | 12 | ASSVVNRGDTQY
TRBV11-2 | 13 | ASSPEPSSGNTIY
TRBV6-5 | 11 | ASRVDIADTQY
TRBV6-6 | 10 | AGGSGANVLT
TRBV18 | 13 | ASSPAWASNQPQH
TRBV9 | 15 | ASSVAASGGAQETQY
TRBV15 | 14 | ATSRGARIMNTEAF
TRBV30 | 14 | AWSVLGGGRVDTQY
TRBV5-5 | 13 | ASSLTGENTGELF